Each of the 29 T cell receptor beta chains below was sequenced from the same sample in a study of blood T cell repertoires in COVID-19. The method was immunoSEQ multiplex PCR; TCRdb's version includes in-frame clones alone and lacks a portion of them. The data contain 25,000 or so clones, about nine tenths of them seen just once; the ten biggest clones take up about 8%. The sequenced sample consisted of peripheral blood. These receptors originate from a woman in her forties or fifties with active COVID-19.

The chain is built from TRBV5-5 and TRBJ1-5, with 8 nucleotides matching TRBD1. The ends lost 4 bases at V and 11 bases at J; junction bases unmatched: 11. The germline V gene encodes CDR1 SGHKS and CDR2 YYEKEE (reference sequence). This CDR3 contains 14 residues. The CDR3 DNA follows: TGTGCCAGCAGCCTCGGACAGGGAAGAGTGTCCCAGCATTTT. Translated, it gives CASSLGQGRVSQHF.

The V gene is TRBV4-2, the J gene TRBJ1-6; 7 nucleotides agree with TRBD1. The V gene end was trimmed by 4 bases and the J gene end by 10 bases; junction bases not matched to a gene: 10. Germline V gene lookup returns CDR1 LGHNA and CDR2 YNFKEQ. The CDR3 covers 15 residues. The CDR3 loop reads CASSLPRQGSSPLHF. The CDR3 region has the DNA TGTGCCAGCAGCCTGCCGAGACAGGGCTCCTCACCCCTCCACTTT.

This clone was recorded only once. This sequence joins TRBV5-1 and TRBJ2-1, with 7 bases matching TRBD1. Looked up from germline, CDR1 is SGHRS and CDR2 is YFSETQ. With 4 bases clipped from V and 8 bases from J, the junction kept 9 bases outside the gene matches. The CDR3 contains 14 residues. The DNA of the CDR3 is TGCGCCAGCAGCCCGGGACAGAGGGTCGATGAGCAGTTCTTC. This codes for CASSPGQRVDEQFF.

The rearrangement uses TRBV11-1 and TRBJ1-2; a possible D gene is TRBD1 (6 bases). CDR1 SGHAT and CDR2 FQDESV come from the germline V gene (reference sequence). V lost 4 bases, J lost 7 bases, and 16 bases lay in between. CDR3 length equals 14 residues. As DNA, the CDR3 is TGTGCCAGCAGCTCAAACAGGGAAATTAGTGGCTACACCTTC. Translated, it gives CASSSNREISGYTF.

V usage is TRBV3-1 (or the pseudogene TRBV3-2) and J usage is TRBJ1-1; TRBD1 matches 8 bases. The V gene end was trimmed by 4 bases and the J gene end by 10 bases; junction bases not matched to a gene: 11. Germline V gene sequence: CDR1 LGHDT, CDR2 YNNKEL (reference sequence). There are 14 residues in the CDR3. The CDR3 protein is CASSPGTGGIRAFF. The DNA for the CDR3 is TGTGCCAGCAGCCCAGGGACAGGAGGAATAAGAGCTTTCTTT.

This clone was seen once. The V gene is TRBV30, the J gene TRBJ1-1, with D tentatively TRBD1 (5 bases). The germline gives CDR1 GTSNPN, CDR2 SVGIG (reference sequence). V was trimmed by 2 bases and J by 0 bases, leaving 7 bases between them. This CDR3 is built from 13 residues. The CDR3 sequence: CAWSQGLNTEAFF. Written as DNA, the CDR3 is TGTGCCTGGAGTCAGGGCCTGAACACTGAAGCTTTCTTT. The entire variable domain, with the rest obtained from reference TRBV30 and TRBJ1-1, is as follows: SQTIHQWPATLVQPVGSPLSLECTVEGTSNPNLYWYRQAAGRGLQLLFYSVGIGQISSEVPQNLSASRPQDRQFILSSKKLLLSDSGFYLCAWSQGLNTEAFFGQGTRLTVV.

Concerning this clone itself: Other DNA sequences in this sample translate to the same CDR3. This sequence joins TRBV11-2 and TRBJ2-3; TRBD1 matches 11 bases. Trimming at V came to 3 bases and at J to 1 base, leaving 0 bases not matched to a gene. CDR3 size: 15 residues. Germline V gene data show CDR1 as SGHAT and CDR2 as FQNNGV. The CDR3 sequence is CASSLGQGGTDTQYF. The DNA of the CDR3 is TGTGCCAGCAGCTTGGGACAGGGGGGCACAGATACGCAGTATTTT.

This clone was observed a single time. The identical CDR3 is also encoded by other nucleotide sequences in the sample. V and J are TRBV2 and TRBJ2-3; 11 nucleotides match TRBD1. CDR3 length: 15 amino acids. Germline loops: CDR1 SNHLY, CDR2 FYNNEI. With V trimmed by 6 bases and J by 3 bases, 5 bases remained unmatched. The CDR3 spells CASRRDRGKTDTQYF. The CDR3 DNA follows: TGTGCCAGCAGGCGGGACAGGGGGAAGACAGATACGCAGTATTTT. Full variable domain (missing parts from reference TRBV2 and TRBJ2-3): EPEVTQTPSHQVTQMGQEVILRCVPISNHLYFYWYRQILGQKVEFLVSFYNNEISEKSEIFDDQFSVERPDGSNFTLKIRSTKLEDSAMYFCASRRDRGKTDTQYFGPGTRLTVL.

By sample share, this clone is large. This sample includes further DNA sequences coding for the same CDR3. This chain uses TRBV5-6 with TRBJ2-1; 8 nucleotides line up with TRBD2. The CDR3 contains 14 residues. Trimming removed 1 base from V and 7 bases from J; junction bases left unmatched: 4. CDR1 and CDR2 (germline): SGHDT, YYEEEE. CDR3 protein: CASSLSGRINEQFF. The CDR3 bases are TGTGCCAGCAGCTTGAGCGGGAGAATAAATGAGCAGTTCTTC. Using reference TRBV5-6 and TRBJ2-1 for the parts outside the CDR3, the full variable domain is DAGVTQSPTHLIKTRGQQVTLRCSPKSGHDTVSWYQQALGQGPQFIFQYYEEEERQRGNFPDRFSGHQFPNYSSELNVNALLLGDSALYLCASSLSGRINEQFFGPGTRLTVL.

The chain joins TRBV19 to TRBJ1-1; D ambiguous. CDR3 length: 13 residues. V lost 4 bases to trimming and J lost 1 base, with 7 bases between them. CDR1 is LNHDA, CDR2 SQIVND, per germline (reference sequence). The CDR3, as DNA: TGTGCCAGTAGTACCAGCGGGAACACTGAAGCTTTCTTT. Protein product: CASSTSGNTEAFF.

The chain uses TRBV5-1 and TRBJ2-3; 9 positions agree with TRBD2. The germline V gene encodes CDR1 SGHRS and CDR2 YFSETQ. The CDR3 is made up of 15 amino acids. Trimming took 4 bases from V and 4 from J; bases not matched to a gene: 7. CDR3 bases: TGCGCCAGCAGCAAGGGACTAGCCCCCGCAGATACGCAGTATTTT. It translates to CASSKGLAPADTQYF. Based on the CDR3 plus reference TRBV5-1 and TRBJ2-3, the full variable domain is KAGVTQTPRYLIKTRGQQVTLSCSPISGHRSVSWYQQTPGQGLQFLFEYFSETQRNKGNFPGRFSGRQFSNSRSEMNVSTLELGDSALYLCASSKGLAPADTQYFGPGTRLTVL.

The rearrangement joins TRBV7-9 to TRBJ2-7; tentative D call: TRBD1 (6 bases). V lost 1 base, J lost 6 bases, and 16 bases lay in between. The CDR3 contains 15 residues. Germline values: CDR1 SEHNR, CDR2 FQNEAQ (reference sequence). CDR3 protein: CASSLGSRDKSEQYF. The CDR3 coding sequence is TGTGCCAGCAGCTTAGGCTCTCGGGACAAGTCCGAGCAGTACTTC.

This clone was seen just once. The CDR3 nucleotides read TGTGCCAGCAGCTTGGGACAGGGACTCCACGAGCAGTACTTC. Translating gives CASSLGQGLHEQYF. The chain combines TRBV7-9 with TRBJ2-7; TRBD1 agrees at 9 bases. This CDR3 contains 14 residues. V dropped 3 bases and J dropped 5; count of bases not matched to a gene: 5. CDR1 SEHNR and CDR2 FQNEAQ come from the germline V gene (reference sequence).

Regarding this clone: The same CDR3 also results from other DNA sequences found in this sample. The chain employs TRBV27 and TRBJ2-6; TRBD1 matches 7 bases. The CDR3 sequence is 17 residues long. With 5 bases clipped from V and 1 base from J, the junction kept 8 bases outside the gene matches. CDR1 is MNHEY, CDR2 SMNVEV, per germline (reference sequence). The CDR3 DNA reads TGTGCCAGCAGTCCCCGACAGGGAAGGTCTGGGGCCAACGTCCTGACTTTC. Protein product: CASSPRQGRSGANVLTF.

V and J are TRBV7-9 and TRBJ2-5; 7 positions agree with TRBD1. The J segment lost 6 bases and the V segment lost 5 bases, leaving 9 bases of the junction unmatched. The CDR3 is 14 residues long. CDR1 and CDR2 (germline): SEHNR, FQNEAQ (reference sequence). For the CDR3, the DNA is TGTGCCAGCAGCCTCAGGGACAGCGGACAGACCCAGTACTTC. Protein: CASSLRDSGQTQYF. Combining the CDR3 with reference TRBV7-9 and TRBJ2-5 gives the whole variable domain DTGVSQNPRHKITKRGQNVTFRCDPISEHNRLYWYRQTLGQGPEFLTYFQNEAQLEKSRLLSDRFSAERPKGSFSTLEIQRTEQGDSAMYLCASSLRDSGQTQYFGPGTRLLVL.

Here the CDR3 reads CASSRKDRGSYEQYF. The CDR3 region has the DNA TGTGCCAGCAGCCGAAAGGACAGGGGCTCCTACGAGCAGTACTTC. The chain has TRBV3-1 (or the pseudogene TRBV3-2) and TRBJ2-7, with 9 bases fitting TRBD1. V shed 4 bases and J 0 bases; nucleotides not matched to a gene: 4. CDR3 length: 15 residues. Germline CDR1 LGHDT, CDR2 YNNKEL (reference sequence).

The rearrangement uses TRBV4-1 and TRBJ2-1, with 8 bases lining up with TRBD2. There are 18 residues in the CDR3. Germline lookup yields CDR1 MGHRA and CDR2 YSYEKL. V shed 0 bases, J shed 2 bases, and the junction held 9 bases outside the gene matches. The DNA of the CDR3 is TGCGCCAGCAGCCAAGATGAACGGGAGGGTCCCCCCTACAATGAGCAGTTCTTC. Translating it yields CASSQDEREGPPYNEQFF.

The V and J genes are TRBV6-5 and TRBJ1-5; D not resolved. Germline V CDR1 and CDR2: MNHEY, SVGAGI. Trimming took 5 bases from V and 7 from J, leaving 15 bases between them. There are 14 residues in the CDR3. This chain's CDR3 is CASSPLGSSQPQHF. The DNA for the CDR3 is TGTGCCAGCAGTCCTCTCGGGAGTTCGCAGCCCCAGCATTTT.

The J gene is TRBJ2-5, the V gene TRBV5-5, with 10 positions matching TRBD2. Germline assignment: CDR1 SGHKS and CDR2 YYEKEE (reference sequence). The CDR3 is 15 residues long. V lost 2 bases, J lost 5 bases, and 6 bases stayed unmatched. CDR3 region: CASSFELAGDETQYF. DNA for the CDR3: TGTGCCAGCAGCTTTGAGCTAGCGGGAGACGAGACCCAGTACTTC.

The chain is built from TRBV12-3 or TRBV12-4 and TRBJ1-5, with D hard to call. The CDR3 spans 12 residues. V was clipped by 6 bases and J by 4 bases, with 7 bases between them. As DNA, the CDR3 is TGTGCCAGCAGAAAACAAAATCAGCCCCAGCATTTT. Its translation is CASRKQNQPQHF.

The chain links TRBV5-6 to TRBJ2-3; 8 nucleotides match TRBD1. This CDR3 contains 16 residues. The germline V gene has CDR1 SGHDT and CDR2 YYEEEE. J was trimmed by 1 base and V by 0 bases; bases with no gene match: 4. CDR3 region: CASSLETGEGTDTQYF. The CDR3 DNA follows: TGTGCCAGCAGCTTGGAGACAGGGGAGGGCACAGATACGCAGTATTTT.

The chain combines TRBV19 with TRBJ2-7, with 9 bases that match TRBD2. CDR1 is LNHDA, CDR2 SQIVND, per germline (reference sequence). The CDR3 length is 15 residues. Unmatched junction bases numbered 6, after V lost 3 bases and J lost 3 bases. The CDR3 bases are TGTGCCAGTAGTATCCCTGGGACTAGCTTCTACGAGCAGTACTTC. It codes for CASSIPGTSFYEQYF.

The gene calls are TRBV19 and TRBJ1-5; TRBD1 aligns across 10 bases. V lost 3 bases to trimming and J lost 3 bases; unmatched junction nucleotides: 5. The CDR3 has 16 amino acids. CDR1 is LNHDA, CDR2 SQIVND, per germline (reference sequence). In nucleotides, the CDR3 is TGTGCCAGTAGTATCTCGACAGGGGGCTTCAATCAGCCCCAGCATTTT. It yields the protein CASSISTGGFNQPQHF.

The chain recombines TRBV5-4 with TRBJ2-2, with 8 positions matching TRBD1. The CDR3 totals 15 residues. V was pared by 7 bases and J by 4 bases, with 9 bases of the junction left unmatched. Germline CDR1 SGHNT, CDR2 YYREEE (reference sequence). CDR3 DNA: TGTGCCAGCCGTCGACAGGGGTGGGGCACCGGGGAGCTGTTTTTT. It encodes CASRRQGWGTGELFF.

The chain links TRBV27 to TRBJ2-7, with 11 positions matching TRBD2. After removal of 9 bases from V and 7 bases from J, the junction contained 5 bases not matched to a gene. The CDR3 is 12 amino acids. Germline values: CDR1 MNHEY, CDR2 SMNVEV (reference sequence). CDR3 loop: CARGLAAWEQYF. DNA for the CDR3: TGTGCCAGGGGACTAGCGGCGTGGGAGCAGTACTTC.

The chain employs TRBV5-1 and TRBJ2-7, with 10 nucleotides matching TRBD1. CDR3 length equals 12 residues. Germline V gives CDR1 SGHRS, CDR2 YFSETQ. V lost 3 bases to trimming and J lost 6 bases; unmatched junction nucleotides: 0. CDR3 in DNA: TGCGCCAGCAGCTGGACAGGGGGCGAGCAGTACTTC. Protein sequence: CASSWTGGEQYF.

This rearrangement joins TRBV12-5 to TRBJ1-1; maybe TRBD1 (6 bases). The V end was cut by 3 bases, the J end by 5 bases, with 10 bases between. This CDR3 spans 13 amino acids. The germline V gene has CDR1 LGHNT and CDR2 FRNRAP. CDR3 sequence: CASGLGGQTEAFF. CDR3 in DNA: TGTGCTAGTGGTTTAGGGGGTCAAACTGAAGCTTTCTTT.

This sequence joins TRBV5-1 and TRBJ2-7; D might be TRBD1 (6 bases). Germline CDR1 and CDR2: SGHRS and YFSETQ. The V end was cut by 4 bases, the J end by 3 bases, with 8 bases between. This CDR3 region has 12 residues. CDR3 region: CASSQDSYEQYF. CDR3 bases: TGCGCCAGCAGCCAGGACAGCTACGAGCAGTACTTC.

V gene TRBV20-1 combines with J gene TRBJ2-1; unclear D gene. Germline lookup yields CDR1 DFQATT and CDR2 SNEGSKA (reference sequence). V lost 5 bases and J 7 bases, leaving 9 bases between the germline ends. This CDR3 contains 11 residues. The CDR3 is CSALRRNEQFF. The CDR3 DNA sequence: TGCAGTGCTCTGAGGCGGAATGAGCAGTTCTTC.